Each of the 9 T cell receptor beta chains below was sequenced from the same sample in a study of early T cells in non-severe SARS-CoV-2 infection. TCRdb re-derived calls from the 5' RACE reads in MiXCR, one entry per CDR3 protein. The sample has around 76,000 distinct CDR3 sequences; about 12% are singletons. The sequencing sample was made of whole blood. These receptor sequences come from an adult who was a healthcare worker with PCR-confirmed SARS-CoV-2 infection or an uninfected control (not recorded which).

This clonotype was seen repeatedly, ten times or more. The J gene is TRBJ2-1, the V gene TRBV12-3 or TRBV12-4; TRBD2 matches at 10 bases. This CDR3 is 15 amino acids long. V dropped 3 bases and J dropped 7; count of bases not matched to a gene: 6. CDR3 nucleotides: TGTGCCAGCAGTTTCTCTTCACTAGCGGGGAATGAGCAGTTCTTC. Amino acids: CASSFSSLAGNEQFF.

This clonotype was observed many times. V usage is TRBV11-2 and J usage is TRBJ2-2; D gene unclear. V dropped 1 base and J dropped 5 bases, with 8 bases sitting between them. The V gene's germline CDR1 is SGHAT and CDR2 FQNNGV. The CDR3 extends over 14 amino acids. The CDR3 DNA reads as TGTGCCAGCAGCTTAGTCCTACAGACCGGGGAGCTGTTTTTT. Encoded protein: CASSLVLQTGELFF.

The chain combines TRBV28 with TRBJ2-7; D unclear. Germline lookup yields CDR1 MDHEN and CDR2 SYDVKM. The CDR3 extends over 14 amino acids. The V and J ends lost 6 bases and 0 bases respectively, with 12 bases between them. The CDR3 spells CASSPSTSSYEQYF. DNA for the CDR3: TGTGCCAGCAGCCCTAGTACGAGCTCCTACGAGCAGTACTTC.

The sample holds a few counts of this clonotype. The J gene is TRBJ2-7, the V gene TRBV25-1, with 10 bases fitting TRBD1. V was clipped by 6 bases and J by 6 bases; unmatched bases: 5. This CDR3 is built from 13 residues. CDR1 and CDR2 from the germline V gene are MGHDK and SYGVNS. The CDR3 DNA reads as TGTGCCAGCAGAGGATGGGACAGGGGCGAGCAGTACTTC. Translated: CASRGWDRGEQYF.

This clonotype was counted many times. The chain is built from TRBV6-1 and TRBJ1-1; D gene ambiguous. Germline values: CDR1 MNHNS, CDR2 SASEGT. The CDR3 runs 14 residues. V dropped 3 bases and J dropped 3 bases, with 11 bases sitting between them. CDR3 DNA: TGTGCCAGCAGTGACGGTCCTCTGTACACTGAAGCTTTCTTT. Its translation: CASSDGPLYTEAFF.

This chain uses TRBV7-3 with TRBJ2-7, with 10 bases aligning to TRBD1. J lost 5 bases, V lost 5 bases, and 9 bases had no gene match. Germline V gene lookup returns CDR1 SGHTA and CDR2 FQGTGA. This CDR3 is built from 15 residues. CDR3 nucleotides: TGTGCCAGCAGCCTCCTAGGGACAGGGGTCCACGAGCAGTACTTC. It yields the protein CASSLLGTGVHEQYF.

This clonotype has a count of ten or more. The chain has TRBV24-1 and TRBJ1-1; D remains ambiguous. V was pared by 12 bases and J by 8 bases, with 21 bases between. Germline V CDR1 and CDR2: KGHDR, SFDVKD. This CDR3 is built from 13 residues. DNA for the CDR3: TGTGCCGCATTTTCAAACCTCGGGCCGGAAGCTTTCTTT. Translating it yields CAAFSNLGPEAFF.

J is TRBJ2-7 and V is TRBV20-1, with a tentative D call TRBD1 (5 bases). CDR3 length: 14 residues. The ends were cut back, 2 bases at V and 4 bases at J, with 15 bases in the middle. Per germline, CDR1 DFQATT and CDR2 SNEGSKA (reference sequence). The CDR3 bases are TGCAGTGCTAGATTAGTGGGCAGGGATTACGAGCAGTACTTC. Encoded protein: CSARLVGRDYEQYF.

This clonotype was seen a few times. The chain employs TRBV12-3 or TRBV12-4 and TRBJ2-7; D is ambiguous. The CDR3 has 16 amino acids. Trimming shortened V by 2 bases and J by 4 bases, and 18 bases separated the two germline ends. The CDR3 DNA is TGTGCCAGCAGTTTAAGGTACCACTCATTTCCTTACGAGCAGTACTTC. Translation: CASSLRYHSFPYEQYF.